Here is one T cell receptor (beta chain) with its context. This specimen belongs to a study of T cells in tuberculosis. Study context: CD1B tetramers identified T cells specific for mycobacterial lipid GMM. IGRA-negative adolescents, IGRA-positive adolescents with latent tuberculosis and adults with active tuberculosis formed this South African cohort.

Germline V gives CDR1 KGHSH, CDR2 LQKENI. The length of the CDR3 is 15 residues. V was clipped by 5 bases and J by 1 base, with 12 bases between them. Only in-frame clones appear in the TCRdb table, and some are missing; sequencing was by immunoSEQ multiplex PCR. The table has over 25,000 clones, just over 90% seen once. Described time point: new active TB diagnosis, blood taken before or within 7 days of starting treatment. The rearrangement joins TRBV18 to TRBJ1-3; D call uncertain. The receptor comes from an adult with tuberculosis. Some clones in this sample may be carry-over from other donors' samples. Here the sequenced sample was PBMCs, taken at tuberculosis diagnosis. CDR3 nucleotides: TGTGCCAGCTCATTGACGGAGCTATCTGGAAACACCATATATTTT. This translates into CASSLTELSGNTIYF.